This TCR beta chain is from a study of radiotherapy plus CTLA-4 blockade in lung cancer (dated 2018 in TCRdb). At the level of the whole study: Among enrolled patients, around 18% had an objective response and 25% to 35% reached disease control. On the study overall, not on this receptor specifically: After treatment with radiotherapy and ipilimumab, TCR clones that originated in tumors expanded in peripheral blood. Increased serum interferon-beta after radiation, together with early dynamic changes in blood T cell clones, were reported to be the strongest predictors of response.

Details on this clone: There is no known antigen for this receptor. Base quality data are lacking; no much larger clone is found one base away.

In this study, focal radiation therapy paired with CTLA-4 blockade (ipilimumab) was tested in patients who had chemo-refractory metastatic non-small-cell lung cancer. The germline V and J ends show losses of 3 bases and 3 bases respectively, and no gene match explains 8 bases of the junction. The CDR3 starts with the cysteine, ends with the phenylalanine, and has 15 residues. The sequence is cut down to CDR3 DNA, 45 bases in frame from base 1. CDR1 and CDR2 are read off the germline V gene as SGHAT and FQNNGV. Library preparation was by the immunoSEQ multiplex PCR assay. TCRdb's version of the immuneACCESS table is confined to in-frame rearrangements and falls short of the full clone set. An unresolved V gene accounts for under half of the shortfall where checked; the remainder is of unknown origin. This sample holds some 100,000 clones; nearly 80% were observed only once. Roughly 5% of the sample is in the top ten clones.

The origin of this receptor is a human donor with non-small cell lung cancer who had a partial response to radiotherapy plus ipilimumab. The sequence links TRBV11-2 to TRBJ2-7, with 7 bases aligning to TRBD2. The sequencing used peripheral blood, collected from a patient treated with radiotherapy plus ipilimumab. The DNA reads TGTGCCAGCAGCTTTGGTGGGGCGGGGGACTACGAGCAGTACTTC. This translates into CASSFGGAGDYEQYF. Supplemented by the reference TRBV11-2 and TRBJ2-7 proteins around the CDR3, the complete variable domain is EAGVAQSPRYKIIEKRQSVAFWCNPISGHATLYWYQQILGQGPKLLIQFQNNGVVDDSQLPKDRFSAERLKGVDSTLKIQPAKLEDSAVYLCASSFGGAGDYEQYFGPGTRLTVT.